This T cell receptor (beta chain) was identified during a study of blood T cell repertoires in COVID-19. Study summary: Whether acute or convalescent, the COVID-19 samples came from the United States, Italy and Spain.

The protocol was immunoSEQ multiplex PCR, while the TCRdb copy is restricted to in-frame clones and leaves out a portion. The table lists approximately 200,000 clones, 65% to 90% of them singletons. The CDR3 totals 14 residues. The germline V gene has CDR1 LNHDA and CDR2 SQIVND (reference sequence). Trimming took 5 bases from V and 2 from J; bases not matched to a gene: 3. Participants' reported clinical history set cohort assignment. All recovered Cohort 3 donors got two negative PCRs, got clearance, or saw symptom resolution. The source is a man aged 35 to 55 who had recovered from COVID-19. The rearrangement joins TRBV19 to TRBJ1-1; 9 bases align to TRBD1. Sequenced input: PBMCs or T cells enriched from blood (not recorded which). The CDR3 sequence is CASSVTGGNTEAFF. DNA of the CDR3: TGTGCCAGTAGTGTGACAGGGGGTAACACTGAAGCTTTCTTT.